Below are 12 T cell receptor beta chains sequenced from a single sample in a study of blood T cell repertoires in COVID-19. Sequencing was performed with immunoSEQ multiplex PCR; in TCRdb, only in-frame clones are kept and a portion is missing. There are some 160,000 clones in the sample; roughly 80% occur only once, and 7% to 9% lies in the top ten. The sample was peripheral blood. These receptors originate from a man aged 50 to 60 with active or convalescent COVID-19.

The chain employs TRBV4-2 and TRBJ2-4; 9 nucleotides align to TRBD2. CDR1 LGHNA and CDR2 YNFKEQ come from the germline V gene. The CDR3 covers 17 residues. V dropped 3 bases and J dropped 6; count of bases not matched to a gene: 12. CDR3 sequence (DNA): TGTGCCAGCAGCCAGACCGGGGCGGGAGGGCTGAGAAACATTCAGTACTTC. Protein: CASSQTGAGGLRNIQYF.

V usage is TRBV5-1 and J usage is TRBJ1-4; 7 bases are shared with TRBD1. This CDR3 comprises 14 residues. Trimming removed 4 bases from V and 3 bases from J; junction bases left unmatched: 3. From germline, CDR1 is SGHRS and CDR2 YFSETQ. This chain's CDR3 is CASSAGTANEKLFF. CDR3 in DNA: TGCGCCAGCAGCGCCGGGACAGCTAATGAAAAACTGTTTTTT.

V and J are TRBV9 and TRBJ2-7; TRBD2 matches at 12 bases. J lost 4 bases, V lost 0 bases, and 5 bases had no gene match. The CDR3 is 16 residues long. Germline CDR1 SGDLS, CDR2 YYNGEE. CDR3 sequence: CASSVGTSGRTYEQYF. CDR3 DNA sequence: TGTGCCAGCAGCGTAGGTACTAGCGGGAGGACATACGAGCAGTACTTC.

The table lists this clone with a few counts. The genes are TRBV7-3 and TRBJ2-3; possible D gene TRBD2, 6 bases. V was pared by 5 bases and J by 3 bases, with 9 bases between. Germline assignment: CDR1 SGHTA and CDR2 FQGTGA. The CDR3 extends over 13 amino acids. The CDR3 DNA reads TGTGCCAGCAGCCCCGGAGGGACAGATACGCAGTATTTT. It codes for CASSPGGTDTQYF.

The chain has TRBV25-1 and TRBJ2-1; D is unclear. Per germline, CDR1 MGHDK and CDR2 SYGVNS. The ends were cut back, 4 bases at V and 0 bases at J, with 7 bases in the middle. The CDR3 consists of 14 residues. CDR3 loop: CASSAASSYNEQFF. The CDR3 nucleotides read TGTGCCAGCAGTGCCGCTAGCTCCTACAATGAGCAGTTCTTC.

V is TRBV27 and J is TRBJ1-5; D gene unclear. Germline CDR1 MNHEY, CDR2 SMNVEV (reference sequence). V was pared by 2 bases and J by 3 bases, with 8 bases between. The CDR3 contains 14 residues. The CDR3 nucleotides read TGTGCCAGCAGTTTAAACGGGTACAATCAGCCCCAGCATTTT. Translated: CASSLNGYNQPQHF.

The chain combines TRBV3-1 (or the pseudogene TRBV3-2) with TRBJ2-1, with no clear D. CDR1 and CDR2 from the germline V gene are LGHDT and YNNKEL (reference sequence). The CDR3 totals 15 residues. Trimming took 1 base from V and 10 from J, leaving 17 bases between them. The CDR3 reads CASSQAPVQAFEQFF. The CDR3 nucleotides are TGTGCCAGCAGCCAAGCCCCGGTGCAGGCTTTCGAGCAGTTCTTC.

The chain uses TRBV5-1 and TRBJ1-1; TRBD1 is a possible D gene (5 bases). The ends were cut back, 1 base at V and 8 bases at J, with 9 bases in the middle. Germline V gene lookup returns CDR1 SGHRS and CDR2 YFSETQ. The CDR3 extends over 12 amino acids. DNA for the CDR3: TGCGCCAGCAGCTTGATGGGGGGAGAAGCTTTCTTT. Protein sequence: CASSLMGGEAFF.

The chain couples TRBV5-5 to TRBJ1-1; TRBD1 matches 7 bases. The CDR3 covers 12 residues. Germline-derived CDR1 and CDR2 are SGHKS and YYEKEE (reference sequence). V lost 2 bases and J lost 11; bases outside the gene matches: 6. CDR3 DNA sequence: TGTGCCAGCAGCTTAGGGGGCGACGGCGCTTTCTTT. It specifies CASSLGGDGAFF.

About this clone: This CDR3 is also generated by other DNA sequences in the sample. This chain connects TRBV3-1 (or the pseudogene TRBV3-2) to TRBJ2-3; 8 bases map to TRBD2. This CDR3 has 16 residues. Germline lookup yields CDR1 LGHDT and CDR2 YNNKEL (reference sequence). V shed 0 bases and J 2 bases; nucleotides not matched to a gene: 4. CDR3 nucleotides: TGTGCCAGCAGCCAAGACTTAGCGGGGAACACAGATACGCAGTATTTT. Translating it yields CASSQDLAGNTDTQYF.

This rearrangement joins TRBV14 to TRBJ2-2; a weak D match, TRBD1 (5 bases). Looked up from germline, CDR1 is SGHDN and CDR2 is FVKESK. The CDR3 has 14 residues. Between the trimmed V and J ends, which lost 1 base and 4 bases, there was a span of 7 bases. CDR3 DNA: TGTGCCAGCAGCCAAGGGACATTCACCGGGGAGCTGTTTTTT. Translated, it gives CASSQGTFTGELFF.

This clone was observed a handful of times. The chain joins TRBV7-8 to TRBJ1-6; D not certain. Between the trimmed V and J ends, which lost 1 base and 8 bases, there was a span of 15 bases. This CDR3 has 16 amino acids. CDR1 SGHVS and CDR2 FQNEAQ come from the germline V gene. The CDR3 sequence: CASSLVDFTYDSPLHF. CDR3 in DNA: TGTGCCAGCAGCTTAGTGGACTTTACGTATGATTCACCCCTCCACTTT.